This is a list of T cell receptor beta chains from one sample in a study of blood T cell repertoires in COVID-19. The repertoire was sequenced with immunoSEQ multiplex PCR; TCRdb's copy has only in-frame clones and lacks some. In the table there are fewer than 400,000 clones, about 89% of which are singletons. Source material: PBMCs or T cells enriched from blood (not recorded which). Source of these receptors: a man aged 55 to 70 who had recovered from COVID-19. CDR3s include the opening cysteine and the closing phenylalanine or tryptophan. Fields, in order: V gene, J gene, D gene, clone size, CDR3 protein, CDR3 DNA. The D gene is left open where the match is weak. Some rows have no size entry. The others give once, few or many, or a class for an expanded clone.

TRBV20-1	TRBJ1-3	-	-	CSASARGVGNTIYF	TGCAGTGCTAGTGCCCGGGGGGTCGGAAACACCATATATTTT
TRBV7-2	TRBJ2-3	TRBD1	-	CASSWWTGGGSSTDTQYF	TGTGCCAGCAGCTGGTGGACAGGGGGCGGCTCTAGCACAGATACGCAGTATTTT
TRBV19	TRBJ2-7	TRBD2	-	CASSNQASGIYEQYF	TGTGCCAGTAGTAACCAGGCTAGCGGGATCTACGAGCAGTACTTC
TRBV6-5	TRBJ1-5	-	once	CASSSGTHNQPQHF	TGTGCCAGCAGTTCCGGGACACACAATCAGCCCCAGCATTTT
TRBV24-1	TRBJ2-1	TRBD2	-	CATSDLGAGTSGRNEQFF	TGTGCCACCAGTGATTTGGGGGCCGGGACTAGCGGGAGAAATGAGCAGTTCTTC
TRBV4-2	TRBJ1-6	-	few	CASSLHSGYNSPLHF	TGTGCCAGCAGCCTCCATTCGGGTTATAATTCACCCCTCCACTTT
TRBV10-1	TRBJ2-1	TRBD2	-	CASSEFRAGGYNEQFF	TGCGCCAGCAGTGAGTTCCGAGCGGGAGGCTACAATGAGCAGTTCTTC
TRBV7-2	TRBJ1-5	-	-	CASSLVLGVNQPQHF	TGTGCCAGCAGCTTAGTGTTAGGGGTCAATCAGCCCCAGCATTTT
TRBV3-1/TRBV3-2	TRBJ2-1	TRBD1	-	CASSQGPGTGYEQFF	TGTGCCAGCAGCCAAGGGCCCGGGACAGGGTATGAGCAGTTCTTC
TRBV6-5	TRBJ1-4	-	-	CASSYSYRNEKLFF	TGTGCCAGCAGTTACTCGTACAGAAATGAAAAACTGTTTTTT
TRBV3-1/TRBV3-2	TRBJ2-7	-	-	CASSQYYYEQYF	TGTGCCAGCAGCCAATACTACTACGAGCAGTACTTC
TRBV28	TRBJ1-1	-	-	CASSPFTEAFF	TGTGCCAGCAGCCCATTTACTGAAGCTTTCTTT
TRBV19	TRBJ1-1	TRBD1	-	CASSIVGDSLGAFF	TGTGCCAGTAGTATAGTCGGGGACAGCCTAGGAGCTTTCTTT
TRBV7-9	TRBJ2-7	TRBD2	-	CASSSGTSGRDYEQYF	TGTGCCAGCAGCTCCGGGACTAGCGGGAGGGATTACGAGCAGTACTTC
TRBV6-6	TRBJ1-5	TRBD1	-	CASREIGTALNQPQHF	TGTGCCAGCAGAGAAATAGGGACAGCTTTAAATCAGCCCCAGCATTTT
TRBV7-9	TRBJ1-2	TRBD1	-	CASSGTGFNGYTF	TGTGCCAGCAGCGGGACAGGGTTTAATGGCTACACCTTC
TRBV2	TRBJ2-5	TRBD1	-	CASSGTGGVGTQYF	TGTGCCAGCAGTGGGACAGGGGGTGTCGGGACCCAGTACTTC
TRBV4-1	TRBJ1-1	-	-	CASSQGPGKTEAFF	TGCGCCAGCAGCCAAGGCCCGGGAAAGACTGAAGCTTTCTTT
TRBV13	TRBJ2-7	TRBD2	-	CASSPRREGQYEQYF	TGTGCCAGCAGCCCCCGGCGGGAGGGCCAGTACGAGCAGTACTTC
TRBV6-1	TRBJ2-1	-	-	CASSEARQGEQFF	TGTGCCAGCAGTGAAGCGCGGCAGGGTGAGCAGTTCTTC
TRBV6-2/TRBV6-3	TRBJ2-7	-	-	CASSYRLASYEQYF	TGTGCCAGCAGTTACAGGCTAGCGAGTTACGAGCAGTACTTC
TRBV7-2	TRBJ2-3	TRBD2	-	CASRSQTSGRDTQYF	TGTGCCAGCCGCTCTCAGACTAGCGGGAGAGATACGCAGTATTTT
TRBV19	TRBJ1-2	TRBD1	-	CASSAGTGGANGYTF	TGTGCCAGTAGTGCCGGGACAGGGGGCGCGAATGGCTACACCTTC
TRBV11-2	TRBJ2-7	TRBD1	-	CASSVTVRDSSYEQYF	TGTGCCAGCAGCGTAACAGTTCGGGACAGCTCCTACGAGCAGTACTTC
TRBV2	TRBJ2-7	TRBD1	-	CASGGQGSLAEQYF	TGTGCCAGCGGGGGACAGGGATCGTTAGCCGAGCAGTACTTC
TRBV5-1	TRBJ1-5	-	-	CASSLEQGSPQHF	TGCGCCAGCAGCTTGGAACAGGGTTCGCCCCAGCATTTT
TRBV5-1	TRBJ2-5	TRBD2	-	CASSLAGGLGESQETQYF	TGCGCCAGCAGCTTGGCCGGGGGACTAGGAGAAAGTCAAGAGACCCAGTACTTC
TRBV21-1	TRBJ2-3	-	-	CASSKKGPLGQYTDTQYF	TGTGCCAGCAGCAAAAAGGGACCTTTGGGACAGTACACAGATACGCAGTATTTT
TRBV7-2	TRBJ1-1	-	-	CASSLTIGGDTEAFF	TGTGCCAGCAGCTTAACTATAGGGGGGGACACTGAAGCTTTCTTT
TRBV5-1	TRBJ2-7	-	-	CASSLGPTGRTYEQYF	TGCGCCAGCAGCCTCGGGCCCACCGGGAGAACCTACGAGCAGTACTTC
TRBV27	TRBJ2-7	TRBD1	-	CASSLSYGRGLSYEQYF	TGTGCCAGCAGTTTATCGTACGGCAGGGGGCTATCCTACGAGCAGTACTTC
TRBV30	TRBJ1-6	-	-	CAWSVDRNSPLHF	TGTGCCTGGAGTGTAGACAGGAATTCACCCCTCCACTTT
TRBV7-3	TRBJ1-6	-	-	CASSLGQNSPLHF	TGTGCCAGCAGCTTAGGACAGAATTCACCCCTCCACTTT
TRBV5-1	TRBJ2-3	TRBD1	-	CASSGMTGVTDTQYF	TGCGCCAGCAGCGGAATGACAGGGGTGACGGATACGCAGTATTTT
TRBV5-1	TRBJ1-5	-	-	CASSLAGEQPQHF	TGCGCCAGCAGCTTGGCAGGGGAACAGCCCCAGCATTTT
TRBV5-1	TRBJ1-4	-	-	CASSMAGTNNEKLFF	TGCGCCAGCAGCATGGCCGGGACAAACAATGAAAAACTGTTTTTT
TRBV7-9	TRBJ2-5	-	-	CASSLGYGAGKETQYF	TGTGCCAGCAGCTTAGGATATGGGGCAGGGAAGGAGACCCAGTACTTC
TRBV15	TRBJ1-1	-	-	CATSNTTVMNTEAFF	TGTGCCACCAGCAATACGACAGTCATGAACACTGAAGCTTTCTTT
TRBV7-9	TRBJ1-4	-	-	CASSLVQTTNEKLFF	TGTGCCAGCAGCTTAGTGCAGACAACTAATGAAAAACTGTTTTTT
TRBV29-1	TRBJ2-1	TRBD2	-	CSVRGLAGGNEQFF	TGCAGCGTCCGCGGACTAGCGGGTGGGAATGAGCAGTTCTTC
TRBV7-6	TRBJ2-1	-	-	CASSLAGGGGNEQFF	TGTGCCAGCAGCTTAGCAGGAGGGGGCGGGAATGAGCAGTTCTTC
TRBV5-5	TRBJ1-1	-	few	CASSFAGMLNGNTEAFF	TGTGCCAGCAGCTTTGCAGGGATGCTGAACGGGAACACTGAAGCTTTCTTT